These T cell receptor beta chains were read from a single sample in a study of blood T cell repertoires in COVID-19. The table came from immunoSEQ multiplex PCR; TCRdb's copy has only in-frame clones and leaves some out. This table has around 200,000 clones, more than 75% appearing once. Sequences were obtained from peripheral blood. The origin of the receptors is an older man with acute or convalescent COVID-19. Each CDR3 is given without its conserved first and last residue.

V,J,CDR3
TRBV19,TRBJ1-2,ASSIRQALYGYT
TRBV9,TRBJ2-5,ASSVGDPGQGVTQY
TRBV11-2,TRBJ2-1,ASSQALAGGPYEQF
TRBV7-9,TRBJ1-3,ASSLEGPGNTIY
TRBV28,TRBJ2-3,ASSLRGITDTQY
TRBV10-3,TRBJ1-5,AIRGLINQPQH
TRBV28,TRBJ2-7,ASPLGASGRARGEQY
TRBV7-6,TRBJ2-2,ASSLNRQGYSGELF
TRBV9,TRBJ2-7,ASSGQGVFDEQY
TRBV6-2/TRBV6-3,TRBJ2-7,ASSYTGQGYEQY
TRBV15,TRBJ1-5,ATSRNRQYSNQPQH
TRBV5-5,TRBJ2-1,ASSFGLGNEQF
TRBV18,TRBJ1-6,ASSSIEGADNSPLH
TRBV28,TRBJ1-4,ASSPARHSGKLF
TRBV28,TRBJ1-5,ASSLWGTGLNQPQH
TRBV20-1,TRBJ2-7,SARARREQY